The rows below give T cell receptor beta chains drawn from one sample of a study of blood T cell repertoires in COVID-19. Repertoires were generated with immunoSEQ multiplex PCR, while TCRdb's copy carries only in-frame clones and drops some. The sample holds about 45,000 clones, about nine tenths seen once. The source material was peripheral blood. All receptors derive from a woman older than 75 in a cohort sampled during active or convalescent COVID-19. Each CDR3 is given with its conserved first and last residue. The D gene is left open where the match is weak. Clone sizes are given selectively: once, few, many, or a class where the clone is expanded.

clone_size: NA; v_call: TRBV7-9; j_call: TRBJ1-1; d_call: TRBD1; cdr3_nt: TGTGCCAGCAGCCCGACAGGGAGGTACACTGAAGCTTTCTTT; cdr3_aa: CASSPTGRYTEAFF
clone_size: NA; v_call: TRBV19; j_call: TRBJ2-3; d_call: NA; cdr3_nt: TGTGCCAGTAGTATAGATAGAGCAGATACGCAGTATTTT; cdr3_aa: CASSIDRADTQYF
clone_size: NA; v_call: TRBV5-1; j_call: TRBJ1-1; d_call: NA; cdr3_nt: TGCGCCAGCAGCTTGGTGTCGGTAGCCGCTGAAGCTTTCTTT; cdr3_aa: CASSLVSVAAEAFF
clone_size: NA; v_call: TRBV24-1; j_call: TRBJ1-4; d_call: TRBD1; cdr3_nt: TGTGCCACCAGTGATTTGGGGACAGGGTTTGTTAATGAAAAACTGTTTTTT; cdr3_aa: CATSDLGTGFVNEKLFF
clone_size: NA; v_call: TRBV3-1/TRBV3-2; j_call: TRBJ1-1; d_call: NA; cdr3_nt: TGTGCCAGCAGCCAAGATCGAAAGGGGTTGAACACTGAAGCTTTCTTT; cdr3_aa: CASSQDRKGLNTEAFF
clone_size: few; v_call: TRBV7-2; j_call: TRBJ1-5; d_call: NA; cdr3_nt: TGTGCCAGCAGCATCGGGACACCAAATCAGCCCCAGCATTTT; cdr3_aa: CASSIGTPNQPQHF
clone_size: NA; v_call: TRBV3-1/TRBV3-2; j_call: TRBJ2-4; d_call: NA; cdr3_nt: TGTGCCAGCAGCCAGGCGGCCCTAGCCAAAAACATTCAGTACTTC; cdr3_aa: CASSQAALAKNIQYF
clone_size: NA; v_call: TRBV29-1; j_call: TRBJ1-1; d_call: TRBD1; cdr3_nt: TGCAGCGGCTGGACAGGGATTGAAGCTTTCTTT; cdr3_aa: CSGWTGIEAFF
clone_size: NA; v_call: TRBV2; j_call: TRBJ1-6; d_call: TRBD1; cdr3_nt: TGTGCCAGCAGTGGGACAGGGGCGAATTCACCCCTCCACTTT; cdr3_aa: CASSGTGANSPLHF
clone_size: NA; v_call: TRBV28; j_call: TRBJ1-5; d_call: NA; cdr3_nt: TGTGCCAGCAGTTTATCAGAAAATCAGCCCCAGCATTTT; cdr3_aa: CASSLSENQPQHF
clone_size: NA; v_call: TRBV2; j_call: TRBJ1-1; d_call: NA; cdr3_nt: TGTGCCAGCAGTGTCCTTCTCGAAGCTTTCTTT; cdr3_aa: CASSVLLEAFF
clone_size: NA; v_call: TRBV10-1; j_call: TRBJ2-3; d_call: TRBD1; cdr3_nt: TGCGCCAGCACCGGGACAGGGGGCAAAGATACGCAGTATTTT; cdr3_aa: CASTGTGGKDTQYF
clone_size: NA; v_call: TRBV5-4; j_call: TRBJ2-1; d_call: TRBD2; cdr3_nt: TGTGCCAGCAGCCCGGGGGGTAGCTGGAGCAATGAGCAGTTCTTC; cdr3_aa: CASSPGGSWSNEQFF
clone_size: NA; v_call: TRBV11-3; j_call: TRBJ2-1; d_call: NA; cdr3_nt: TGTGCCAGCAGCTTAGACTGGGGCGGATACAATGAGCAGTTCTTC; cdr3_aa: CASSLDWGGYNEQFF
clone_size: NA; v_call: TRBV6-5; j_call: TRBJ1-1; d_call: NA; cdr3_nt: TGTGCCAGCAGCAGACAGATGAACACTGAAGCTTTCTTT; cdr3_aa: CASSRQMNTEAFF
clone_size: NA; v_call: TRBV7-2; j_call: TRBJ2-7; d_call: TRBD2; cdr3_nt: TGTGCCAGCAGCTCTCGGACTAGCGGAACCTACGAGCAGTACTTC; cdr3_aa: CASSSRTSGTYEQYF
clone_size: NA; v_call: TRBV3-1/TRBV3-2; j_call: TRBJ1-5; d_call: NA; cdr3_nt: TGTGCCAGCAGCCAAGCGGCCAGGGATCAGCCCCAGCATTTT; cdr3_aa: CASSQAARDQPQHF
clone_size: NA; v_call: TRBV5-1; j_call: TRBJ2-1; d_call: TRBD2; cdr3_nt: TGCGCCAGCAGCTTCCGACTAGCCGATGAGCAGTTCTTC; cdr3_aa: CASSFRLADEQFF
clone_size: NA; v_call: TRBV5-1; j_call: TRBJ2-5; d_call: TRBD2; cdr3_nt: TGCGCCAGCAGCTTGGCGACTAGCGGAGCACAAGAGACCCAGTACTTC; cdr3_aa: CASSLATSGAQETQYF
clone_size: NA; v_call: TRBV5-1; j_call: TRBJ2-2; d_call: NA; cdr3_nt: TGCGCCAGCAGCTTCCGGGAAAGTTCCGGGGAGCTGTTTTTT; cdr3_aa: CASSFRESSGELFF
clone_size: NA; v_call: TRBV5-5; j_call: TRBJ2-3; d_call: NA; cdr3_nt: TGTGCCAGCAGCCCGAGACATAGCACAGATACGCAGTATTTT; cdr3_aa: CASSPRHSTDTQYF
clone_size: NA; v_call: TRBV27; j_call: TRBJ2-1; d_call: TRBD2; cdr3_nt: TGTGCCAGCAGACCGGGACTAGCGATATTAAATGAGCAGTTCTTC; cdr3_aa: CASRPGLAILNEQFF
clone_size: few; v_call: TRBV11-3; j_call: TRBJ1-3; d_call: NA; cdr3_nt: TGTGCCAGCAGCTTATCGGGATTTCTTGGAAACACCATATATTTT; cdr3_aa: CASSLSGFLGNTIYF
clone_size: NA; v_call: TRBV13; j_call: TRBJ2-7; d_call: TRBD1; cdr3_nt: TGTGCCAGCAGCTTAGGGGACAGGGCCCCCTACGAGCAGTACTTC; cdr3_aa: CASSLGDRAPYEQYF
clone_size: NA; v_call: TRBV9; j_call: TRBJ2-2; d_call: TRBD1; cdr3_nt: TGTGCCAGCAGCCGACAGGGGCTGAACACCGGGGAGCTGTTTTTT; cdr3_aa: CASSRQGLNTGELFF
clone_size: NA; v_call: TRBV10-3; j_call: TRBJ2-1; d_call: TRBD1; cdr3_nt: TGTGCCATCAGTCCGGGACAGGGTGGCAATGAGCAGTTCTTC; cdr3_aa: CAISPGQGGNEQFF
clone_size: NA; v_call: TRBV6-2/TRBV6-3; j_call: TRBJ2-3; d_call: NA; cdr3_nt: TGTGCCAGCAGTTACTCGGGGACTCACACAGATACGCAGTATTTT; cdr3_aa: CASSYSGTHTDTQYF
clone_size: NA; v_call: TRBV27; j_call: TRBJ2-2; d_call: NA; cdr3_nt: TGTGCCAGCGGGCCACGAGTAGCCGGGGAGCTGTTTTTT; cdr3_aa: CASGPRVAGELFF
clone_size: NA; v_call: TRBV3-1/TRBV3-2; j_call: TRBJ1-1; d_call: NA; cdr3_nt: TGTGCCAGCAGCCAACCGACAGCGAACACTGAAGCTTTCTTT; cdr3_aa: CASSQPTANTEAFF
clone_size: NA; v_call: TRBV7-9; j_call: TRBJ2-5; d_call: NA; cdr3_nt: TGTGCCAGCAGCCCCCCGAGAGTCCGGGGCCAGTACTTC; cdr3_aa: CASSPPRVRGQYF
clone_size: NA; v_call: TRBV30; j_call: TRBJ1-2; d_call: NA; cdr3_nt: TGTGCCCGAAACGGACCGGGCAGGGACTATGGCTACACCTTC; cdr3_aa: CARNGPGRDYGYTF
clone_size: once; v_call: TRBV19; j_call: TRBJ1-2; d_call: NA; cdr3_nt: TGTGCCAGTAGTAGAAACAGGGCTGCCTATGGCTACACCTTC; cdr3_aa: CASSRNRAAYGYTF
clone_size: NA; v_call: TRBV5-4; j_call: TRBJ2-7; d_call: NA; cdr3_nt: TGTGCCAGCAGCTTGGCCTCAGGATACGAGCAGTACTTC; cdr3_aa: CASSLASGYEQYF
clone_size: NA; v_call: TRBV6-1; j_call: TRBJ1-6; d_call: NA; cdr3_nt: TGTGCCAGCAGTGAAGAACCAGTCTCCTCTTCACCCCTCCACTTT; cdr3_aa: CASSEEPVSSSPLHF
clone_size: NA; v_call: TRBV6-5; j_call: TRBJ2-5; d_call: NA; cdr3_nt: TGTGCCAGCAGTAATATTGGGGCTTTGGGTGAGACCCAGTACTTC; cdr3_aa: CASSNIGALGETQYF
clone_size: NA; v_call: TRBV12-3/TRBV12-4; j_call: TRBJ1-1; d_call: TRBD1; cdr3_nt: TGTGCCAGCAGTTTTAACAGGGGCACTGAAGCTTTCTTT; cdr3_aa: CASSFNRGTEAFF
clone_size: NA; v_call: TRBV3-1/TRBV3-2; j_call: TRBJ2-7; d_call: NA; cdr3_nt: TGTGCCAGCAGCCCTACAGGGTTGAACGAGCAGTACTTC; cdr3_aa: CASSPTGLNEQYF
clone_size: NA; v_call: TRBV12-3/TRBV12-4; j_call: TRBJ1-5; d_call: NA; cdr3_nt: TGTGCCAGCAGTTTGAGGGGCAATCAGCCCCAGCATTTT; cdr3_aa: CASSLRGNQPQHF
clone_size: NA; v_call: TRBV4-2; j_call: TRBJ2-7; d_call: TRBD2; cdr3_nt: TGTGCCAGCAGCCAACCGGGACTAGCGGGGGGTGCGTACGAGCAGTACTTC; cdr3_aa: CASSQPGLAGGAYEQYF
clone_size: NA; v_call: TRBV6-5; j_call: TRBJ2-7; d_call: NA; cdr3_nt: TGTGCCAGTTCAGGGTTACCGACCTACGAGCAGTACTTC; cdr3_aa: CASSGLPTYEQYF
clone_size: NA; v_call: TRBV7-2; j_call: TRBJ1-4; d_call: NA; cdr3_nt: TGTGCCAGCAGCGTCTTGGGGGGGCTCCAGGGAAAACTGTTTTTT; cdr3_aa: CASSVLGGLQGKLFF
clone_size: NA; v_call: TRBV5-1; j_call: TRBJ2-7; d_call: TRBD2; cdr3_nt: TGCGCCAGCAGCTTTGGGACTAGCGGGGGGGCCTACGAGCAGTACTTC; cdr3_aa: CASSFGTSGGAYEQYF
clone_size: NA; v_call: TRBV29-1; j_call: TRBJ2-7; d_call: TRBD1; cdr3_nt: TGCAGCGTCATGGACAGGAGCTCCTACGAGCAGTACTTC; cdr3_aa: CSVMDRSSYEQYF